The subject of this entry is one T cell receptor beta chain. This entry belongs to a study of blood T cell repertoires in COVID-19. Study at large: COVID-19 samples, acute and convalescent, were from the United States, Italy and Spain. Sources were T cells, B-cell-depleted T cells, or PBMCs; the material itself was cDNA or gDNA.

Authors' analysis steps: From reference gene primer amplification, estimates of nucleated cell counts were derived. The assay was immunoSEQ multiplex PCR, and TCRdb's table has in-frame clones only and misses some. The V and J calls and clone size are taken from that table; D and trimming were inferred from the DNA. The data contain 150,000 or so clones, 70% to 80% of them singletons. The CDR3 has 13 residues. Germline V lookup: CDR1 MDHEN, CDR2 SYDVKM. V lost 6 bases, J lost 13 bases, and 19 bases lay in between. This clonotype originated in a woman in her forties or fifties with active or convalescent COVID-19. The chain employs TRBV28 and TRBJ2-1; D may be TRBD2 (6 bases). The sample was peripheral blood. CDR3 nucleotides: TGTGCCAGCAGGTGGGGCGACCCGGGACTCCAGTTCTTC. Translation gives CASRWGDPGLQFF.